This T cell receptor (beta chain) was sequenced in a study of shared clonotypes between healthy human individuals. Healthy HIV-negative adults with no recent acute infections or vaccinations were recruited as donors. Only in-frame clones appear in the TCRdb table, and some are missing; sequencing was by immunoSEQ multiplex PCR. The sample gives 490,000 or so clones, about three quarters of which show up once; about an eighth is in the top ten. What was sequenced was PBMCs. This TCR derives from a woman aged 40-49 years in good health. Some clones in this sample may be carry-over from other donors' samples.

The CDR3 loop reads CASSPPGLTEQFF. The CDR3 DNA reads as TGTGCCAGCAGCCCCCCCGGTCTCACGGAGCAGTTCTTC. This chain links TRBV7-3 with TRBJ2-1; D unresolved. Trimming left V 5 bases short and J 10 bases short, with 15 bases between. This CDR3 spans 13 amino acids. Germline-derived CDR1 and CDR2 are SGHTA and FQGTGA.